The clone carrying this T cell receptor beta chain was detected ten times or more. Its antigen is unknown. The source material, RNA transcripts, was used to amplify TCR beta CDR3 regions. The HTBI primer set drove a first-round RT-PCR of the TCR CDR3. TCRdb passed the multiplex PCR reads through MiXCR, listing each CDR3 protein once. Counted here are over 650,000 distinct CDR3 sequences, around 15% occurring once; the ten biggest clones make up approximately 8.4%. Clinicians diagnosed patients from clinical symptoms, serum thyroxine and TRAb, thyroid ultrasound and orbital computed tomography. CDR1 is DFQATT and CDR2 is SNEGSKA in the germline V gene (reference sequence). V was cut by 6 bases and J by 2 bases, with 17 bases left in between. The CDR3 covers 14 residues. This entry is derived from a study of T cells in Graves' hyperthyroidism and ophthalmopathy. Broader study findings: Model-based prediction identified ophthalmopathy a median 6.5 months prior to its onset. Most clonotypes expanded in the thyroid (above 0.001) were also present in blood.

The source is a man younger than 35 with Graves' hyperthyroidism. This chain joins TRBV20-1 and TRBJ2-7; D gene uncertain. The specimen was blood. The CDR3 DNA is TGCAGTGCGGTCAGTCCCCTAACCGCCTACGAGCAGTACTTC. Residues: CSAVSPLTAYEQYF.